This T cell receptor beta chain was retrieved from a study of metastatic and nonmetastatic thyroid tumors. Study-level information: Repertoire data that came from the blood and tumor or nodule tissue of malignant and benign thyroid patients were compared.

As regards this clone: Its antigen is unknown.

The authors' processing: For papillary thyroid cancer, a distant-metastasis classifier was constructed from CDR3 differences observed across clinicopathological groups. TCRdb ran MiXCR on the PCR reads. V and J calls and clone size were set by TCRdb, not the authors. This sample has roughly 59,000 clones; about 17% occur once, and the top ten carry roughly a tenth. No patient had received any treatment before thyroid surgery. Study-level points and caveats: Reports indicated that malignant thyroid tumors showed significantly higher TCR beta diversity than benign nodules did, in blood and tumor.

The CDR3 loop spans 15 amino acids. In germline, CDR1 is SGHAT, CDR2 FQNNGV. Trimming left V 5 bases short and J 2 bases short, with 16 bases between. The genes are TRBV11-2 and TRBJ2-7; weak D call: TRBD2 (5 bases). Input material: blood. The source of this sequence is a male donor with papillary thyroid cancer or a benign thyroid nodule (not recorded which). Some clones in this sample may be carry-over from other donors' samples. This CDR3 is CASSPSGFGAYEQYF. In nucleotides, the CDR3 is TGTGCCAGCAGCCCGAGCGGATTTGGGGCCTACGAGCAGTACTTC.